This T cell receptor beta chain was obtained from a study of OX40 agonist ivuxolimab in advanced cancers. Using immunoSEQ multiplex PCR, the repertoire was profiled, and TCRdb retains in-frame clones only, with some absent. The repertoire includes more than 70,000 clones, approximately 91% of them detected once, and 0.3% to 0.4% sits in the top ten. The CDR3 has 12 residues. V lost 5 bases to trimming and J lost 7 bases, with 12 bases between them. The germline CDR1 and CDR2 sequences are MNHNS and SASEGT. The chain links TRBV6-1 to TRBJ2-7; D perhaps matches TRBD2 (6 bases). The sequence came from an adult with an advanced solid tumor such as melanoma, head and neck, liver or kidney cancer. Material: CD4+ or CD8+ T cells sorted from blood, obtained in a trial of the OX40 agonist ivuxolimab. The DNA for the CDR3 is TGTGCCAGCAGTCTCTTCGGGGGAGAGCAGTACTTC. This encodes CASSLFGGEQYF.